This T cell receptor (beta chain) was identified in a study of blood T cells in healthy people across ages. Alongside a J-beta primer mix, a sample-barcoded 5' primer served in a second PCR lasting about 7 to 12 cycles. Each CDR3 protein is one row after TCRdb ran MiXCR on the 5' RACE reads. The data hold 760,000 or so distinct CDR3 sequences, with around a quarter observed a single time. A few counts support this clonotype. Trimming took 3 bases from V and 2 from J, leaving 13 bases between them. Germline CDR1 reads SGHTA; CDR2 reads FQGNSA. The CDR3 is 15 residues long. This sample was shared with a second study, whose subject was T cells of mothers and their children.

The TCR was taken from a boy aged 10-17 years in good health. The chain is built from TRBV7-2 and TRBJ2-5; weak D call: TRBD2 (6 bases). Specimen: blood. CDR3 region: CASSFRIRGQETQYF. The CDR3 DNA sequence: TGTGCCAGCAGCTTCCGGATACGGGGGCAAGAGACCCAGTACTTC.